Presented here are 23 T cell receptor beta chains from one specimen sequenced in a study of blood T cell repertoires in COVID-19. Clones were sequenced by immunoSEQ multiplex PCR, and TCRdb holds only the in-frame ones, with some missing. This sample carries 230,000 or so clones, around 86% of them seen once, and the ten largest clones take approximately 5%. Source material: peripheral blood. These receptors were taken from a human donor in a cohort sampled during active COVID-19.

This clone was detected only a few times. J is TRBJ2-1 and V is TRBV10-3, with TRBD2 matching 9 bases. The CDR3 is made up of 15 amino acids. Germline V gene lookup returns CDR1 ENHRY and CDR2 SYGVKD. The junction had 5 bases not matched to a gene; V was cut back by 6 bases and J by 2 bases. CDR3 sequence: CAISPSGNPYNEQFF. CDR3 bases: TGTGCCATCAGCCCTAGCGGGAACCCCTACAATGAGCAGTTCTTC.

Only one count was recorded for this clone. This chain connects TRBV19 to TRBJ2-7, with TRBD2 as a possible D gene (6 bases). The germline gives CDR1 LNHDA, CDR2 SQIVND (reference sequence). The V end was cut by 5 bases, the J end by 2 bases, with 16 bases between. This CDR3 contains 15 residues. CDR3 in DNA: TGTGCCAGTAGTCGAAACAGCGGGTTTCCCTACGAGCAGTACTTC. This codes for CASSRNSGFPYEQYF.

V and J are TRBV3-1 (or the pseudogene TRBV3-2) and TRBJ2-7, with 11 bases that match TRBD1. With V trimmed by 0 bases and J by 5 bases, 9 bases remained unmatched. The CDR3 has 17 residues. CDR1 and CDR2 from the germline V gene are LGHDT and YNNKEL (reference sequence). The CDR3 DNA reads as TGTGCCAGCAGCCAAGAATACAGTGCGGGACAGGGGGACGAGCAGTACTTC. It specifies CASSQEYSAGQGDEQYF.

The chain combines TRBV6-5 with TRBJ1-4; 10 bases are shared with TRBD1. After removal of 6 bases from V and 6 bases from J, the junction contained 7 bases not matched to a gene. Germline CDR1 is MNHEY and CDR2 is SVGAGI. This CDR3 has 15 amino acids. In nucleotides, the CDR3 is TGTGCCAGCAGGGGAACCGGGACAGGGGATGAAAAACTGTTTTTT. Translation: CASRGTGTGDEKLFF.

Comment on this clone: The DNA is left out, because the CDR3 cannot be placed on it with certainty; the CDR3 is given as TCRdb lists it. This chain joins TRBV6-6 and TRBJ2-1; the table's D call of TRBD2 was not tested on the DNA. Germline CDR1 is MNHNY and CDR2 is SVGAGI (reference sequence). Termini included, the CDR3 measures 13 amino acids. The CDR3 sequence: CASILGGSNEQFF.

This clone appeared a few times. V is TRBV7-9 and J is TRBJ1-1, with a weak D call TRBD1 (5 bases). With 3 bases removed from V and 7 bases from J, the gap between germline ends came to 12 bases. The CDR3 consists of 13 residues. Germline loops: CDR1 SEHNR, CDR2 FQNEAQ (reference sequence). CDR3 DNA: TGTGCCAGCAGCTTGTTTTCGGGGGGTGAAGCTTTCTTT. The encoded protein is CASSLFSGGEAFF.

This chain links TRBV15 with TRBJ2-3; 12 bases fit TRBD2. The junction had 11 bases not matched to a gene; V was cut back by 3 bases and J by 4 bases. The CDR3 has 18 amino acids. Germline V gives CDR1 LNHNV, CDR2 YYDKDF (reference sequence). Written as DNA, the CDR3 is TGTGCCACCAGCAGGCCGGAGACTAGCGGGAGTTGGGCAGATACGCAGTATTTT. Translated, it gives CATSRPETSGSWADTQYF.

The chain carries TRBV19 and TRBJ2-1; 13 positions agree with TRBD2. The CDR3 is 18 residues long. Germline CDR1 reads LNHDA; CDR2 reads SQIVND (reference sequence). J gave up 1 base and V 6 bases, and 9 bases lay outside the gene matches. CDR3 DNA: TGTGCCAGTAGGCGACTAGCGGGAGGTTATACTTCCTACAATGAGCAGTTCTTC. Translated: CASRRLAGGYTSYNEQFF.

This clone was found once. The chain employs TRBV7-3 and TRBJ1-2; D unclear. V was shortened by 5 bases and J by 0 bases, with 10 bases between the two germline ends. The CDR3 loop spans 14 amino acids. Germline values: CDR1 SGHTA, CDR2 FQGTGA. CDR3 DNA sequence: TGTGCCAGCAGCCACCAGATTCCTAACTATGGCTACACCTTC. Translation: CASSHQIPNYGYTF.

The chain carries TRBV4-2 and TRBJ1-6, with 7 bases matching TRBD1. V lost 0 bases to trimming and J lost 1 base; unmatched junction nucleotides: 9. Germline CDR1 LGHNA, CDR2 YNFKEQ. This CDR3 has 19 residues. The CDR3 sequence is CASSQDHRQGASYNSPLHF. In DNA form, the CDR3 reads TGTGCCAGCAGCCAAGATCACCGACAGGGCGCGTCCTATAATTCACCCCTCCACTTT.

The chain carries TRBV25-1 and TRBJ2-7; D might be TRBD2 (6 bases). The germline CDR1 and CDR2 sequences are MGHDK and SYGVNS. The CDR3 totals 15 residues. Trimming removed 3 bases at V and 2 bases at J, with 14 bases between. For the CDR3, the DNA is TGTGCCAGCAGTGACCCGGGCCTAGCGACCTACGAGCAGTACTTC. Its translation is CASSDPGLATYEQYF.

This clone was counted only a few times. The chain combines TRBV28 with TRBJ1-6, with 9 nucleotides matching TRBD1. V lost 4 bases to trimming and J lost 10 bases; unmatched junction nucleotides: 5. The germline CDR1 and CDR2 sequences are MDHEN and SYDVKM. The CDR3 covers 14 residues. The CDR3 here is CASSSGTGLSPLHF. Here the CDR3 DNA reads TGTGCCAGCAGTTCCGGGACAGGGTTATCACCCCTCCACTTT.

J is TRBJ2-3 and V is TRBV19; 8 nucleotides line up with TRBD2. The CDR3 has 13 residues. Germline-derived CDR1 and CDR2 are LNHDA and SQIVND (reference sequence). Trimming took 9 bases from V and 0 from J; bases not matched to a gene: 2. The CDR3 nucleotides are TGTGCCAGCTCTAGCGGGAGCACAGATACGCAGTATTTT. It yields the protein CASSSGSTDTQYF.

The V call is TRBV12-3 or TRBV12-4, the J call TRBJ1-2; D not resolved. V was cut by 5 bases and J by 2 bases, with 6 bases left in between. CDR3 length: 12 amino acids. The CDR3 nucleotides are TGTGCCAGCAGTCCGGGGAACTATGGCTACACCTTC. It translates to CASSPGNYGYTF.

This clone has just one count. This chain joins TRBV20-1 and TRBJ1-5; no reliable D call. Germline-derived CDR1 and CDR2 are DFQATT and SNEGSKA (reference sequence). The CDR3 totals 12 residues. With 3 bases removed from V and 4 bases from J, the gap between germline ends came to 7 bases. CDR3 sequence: CSASSINQPQHF. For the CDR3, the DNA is TGCAGTGCTAGTTCCATTAATCAGCCCCAGCATTTT.

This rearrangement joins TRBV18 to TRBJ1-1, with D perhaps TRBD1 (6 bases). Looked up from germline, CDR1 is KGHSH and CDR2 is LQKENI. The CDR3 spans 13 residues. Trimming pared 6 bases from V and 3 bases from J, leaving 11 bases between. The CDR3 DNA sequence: TGTGCCAGCTCCTCAAACAGGGACACTGAAGCTTTCTTT. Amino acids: CASSSNRDTEAFF. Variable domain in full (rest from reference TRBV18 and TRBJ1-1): NAGVMQNPRHLVRRRGQEARLRCSPMKGHSHVYWYRQLPEEGLKFMVYLQKENIIDESGMPKERFSAEFPKEGPSILRIQQVVRGDSAAYFCASSSNRDTEAFFGQGTRLTVV.

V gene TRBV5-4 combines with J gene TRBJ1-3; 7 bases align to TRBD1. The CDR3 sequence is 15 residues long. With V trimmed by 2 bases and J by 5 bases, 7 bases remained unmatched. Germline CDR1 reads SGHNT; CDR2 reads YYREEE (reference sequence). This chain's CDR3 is CASSFSGRGRNTIYF. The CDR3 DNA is TGTGCCAGCAGCTTTTCGGGCAGGGGGAGAAACACCATATATTTT.

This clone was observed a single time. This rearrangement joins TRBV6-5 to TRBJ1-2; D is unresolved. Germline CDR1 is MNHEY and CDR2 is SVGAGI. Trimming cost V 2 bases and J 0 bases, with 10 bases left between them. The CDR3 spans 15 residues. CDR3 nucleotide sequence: TGTGCCAGCAGTTACACAACCGGGACTAACTATGGCTACACCTTC. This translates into CASSYTTGTNYGYTF.

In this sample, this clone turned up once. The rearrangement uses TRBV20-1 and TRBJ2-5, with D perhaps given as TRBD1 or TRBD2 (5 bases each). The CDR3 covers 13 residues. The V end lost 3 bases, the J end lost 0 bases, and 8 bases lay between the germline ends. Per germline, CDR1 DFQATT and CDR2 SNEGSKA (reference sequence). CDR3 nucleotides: TGCAGTGCTAGTGGGGGAGACCAAGAGACCCAGTACTTC. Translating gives CSASGGDQETQYF.

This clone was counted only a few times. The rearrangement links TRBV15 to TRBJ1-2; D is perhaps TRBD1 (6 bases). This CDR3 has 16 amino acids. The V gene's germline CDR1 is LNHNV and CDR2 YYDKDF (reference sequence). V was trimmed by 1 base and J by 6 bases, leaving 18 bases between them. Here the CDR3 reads CATSRGQQGGSDGYTF. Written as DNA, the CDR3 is TGTGCCACCAGCAGAGGGCAACAGGGCGGGAGCGATGGCTACACCTTC.

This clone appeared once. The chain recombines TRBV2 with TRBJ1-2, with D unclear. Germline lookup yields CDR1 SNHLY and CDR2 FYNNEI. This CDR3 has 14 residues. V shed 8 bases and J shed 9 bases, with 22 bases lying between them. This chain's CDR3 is CASYGESRLVSYTF. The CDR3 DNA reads TGTGCCAGCTACGGGGAGAGCCGGCTTGTGAGCTACACCTTC.

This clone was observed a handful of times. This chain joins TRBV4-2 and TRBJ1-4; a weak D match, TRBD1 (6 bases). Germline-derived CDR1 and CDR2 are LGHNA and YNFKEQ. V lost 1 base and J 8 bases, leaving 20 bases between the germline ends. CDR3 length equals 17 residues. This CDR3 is CASSQGSGGGVGEKLFF. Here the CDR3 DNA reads TGTGCCAGCAGCCAAGGGTCGGGCGGGGGCGTAGGGGAAAAACTGTTTTTT.

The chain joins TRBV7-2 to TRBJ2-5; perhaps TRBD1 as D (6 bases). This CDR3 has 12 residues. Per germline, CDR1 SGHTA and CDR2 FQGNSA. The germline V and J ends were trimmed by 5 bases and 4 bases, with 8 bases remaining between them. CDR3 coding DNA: TGTGCCAGCAGCACCAGGGGAGAGACCCAGTACTTC. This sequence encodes CASSTRGETQYF.